Sequencing of this T cell receptor (beta chain) was carried out in a study of cytomegalovirus exposure and HLA in healthy donors. Overall study: Earlier work reported some 110 million unique TCR beta sequences from about 180 million T cells. Some 80 million unique TCR sequences came from HLA-typed donors in an early release.

PCR was performed using 60 Vbeta and 13 Jbeta primers. Method: immunoSEQ multiplex PCR; TCRdb's copy keeps in-frame clones and lacks some. The sample has roughly 120,000 clones, 79% seen once. As to this clone: What it recognizes is unknown.

Broader study findings: A later analysis linked a missense variant in DCLRE1C to the trimming of TCR beta V and J genes. Across donors, sequencing depth was assumed by presence/absence analyses to be roughly uniform.

The CDR3 contains 17 residues. Trimming took 2 bases from V and 4 from J; bases not matched to a gene: 13. Germline V CDR1 and CDR2: SGHKS, YYEKEE (reference sequence). The chain links TRBV5-5 to TRBJ2-3, with 7 bases aligning to TRBD2. The receptor was isolated from a man under 40 in good health and CMV-seropositive. The sequenced sample was PBMCs. The CDR3 bases are TGTGCCAGCAGCTTAGCCACGAGCGGGGAAGGATCAGATACGCAGTATTTT. It codes for CASSLATSGEGSDTQYF.